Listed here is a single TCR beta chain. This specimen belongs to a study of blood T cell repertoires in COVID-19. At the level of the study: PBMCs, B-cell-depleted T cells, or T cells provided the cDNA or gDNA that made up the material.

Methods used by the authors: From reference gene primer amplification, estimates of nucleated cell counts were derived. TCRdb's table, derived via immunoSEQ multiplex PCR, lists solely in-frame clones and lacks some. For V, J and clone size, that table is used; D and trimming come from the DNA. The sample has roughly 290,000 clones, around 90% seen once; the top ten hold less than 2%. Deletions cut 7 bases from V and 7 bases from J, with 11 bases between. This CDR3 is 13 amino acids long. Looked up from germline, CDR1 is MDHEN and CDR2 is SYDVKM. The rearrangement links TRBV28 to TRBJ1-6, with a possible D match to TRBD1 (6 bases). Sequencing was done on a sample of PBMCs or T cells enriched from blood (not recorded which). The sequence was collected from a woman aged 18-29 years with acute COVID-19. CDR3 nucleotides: TGTGCCAGCATAGGGACAACGAATTCACCCCTCCACTTT. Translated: CASIGTTNSPLHF.